This T cell receptor (beta chain) came from a study of blood T cell repertoires in COVID-19. The germline V gene encodes CDR1 SGHAT and CDR2 FQNNGV. This CDR3 is 15 amino acids long. Trimming cost V 4 bases and J 3 bases, with 16 bases left between them. Profiling relied on immunoSEQ multiplex PCR, and the TCRdb table lists in-frame clones only, not all of them. The sample comprises some 48,000 clones, roughly 80% of which are singletons, and 5.5% to 6% rests with the top ten. This clone was seen more than once but under ten times. This receptor was obtained from a woman aged 50 to 60 with acute COVID-19. The sample comprised PBMCs or T cells enriched from blood (not recorded which). The chain combines TRBV11-2 with TRBJ2-7, with a tentative D call TRBD2 (7 bases). CDR3 coding DNA: TGTGCCAGCAGCTCCTCGCGGGGGCCGGGCTACGAGCAGTACTTC. Protein: CASSSSRGPGYEQYF.